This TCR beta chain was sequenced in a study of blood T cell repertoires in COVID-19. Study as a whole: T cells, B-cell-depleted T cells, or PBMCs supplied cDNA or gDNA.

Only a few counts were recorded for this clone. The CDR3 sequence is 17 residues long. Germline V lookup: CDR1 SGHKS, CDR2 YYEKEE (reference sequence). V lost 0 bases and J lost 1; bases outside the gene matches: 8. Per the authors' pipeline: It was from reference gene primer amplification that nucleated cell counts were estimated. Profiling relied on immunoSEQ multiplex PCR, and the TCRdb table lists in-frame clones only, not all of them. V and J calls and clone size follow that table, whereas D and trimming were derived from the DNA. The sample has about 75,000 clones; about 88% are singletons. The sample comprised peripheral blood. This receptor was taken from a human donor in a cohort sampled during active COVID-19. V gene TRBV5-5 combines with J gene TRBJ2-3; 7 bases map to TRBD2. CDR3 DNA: TGTGCCAGCAGCTTGGGCGGGGGTCTAGTCGGCACAGATACGCAGTATTTT. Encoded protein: CASSLGGGLVGTDTQYF. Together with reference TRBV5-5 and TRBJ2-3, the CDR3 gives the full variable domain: DAGVTQSPTHLIKTRGQQVTLRCSPISGHKSVSWYQQVLGQGPQFIFQYYEKEERGRGNFPDRFSARQFPNYSSELNVNALLLGDSALYLCASSLGGGLVGTDTQYFGPGTRLTVL.